The present entry profiles one TCR beta chain with its context. The sample belongs to a study of blood T cell repertoires in COVID-19. Study summary: Acute and convalescent COVID-19 specimens originated in the United States, Italy and Spain. T cells, B-cell-depleted T cells, or PBMCs supplied cDNA or gDNA.

Trimming took 2 bases from V and 3 from J; bases not matched to a gene: 3. Per the germline V gene, CDR1 is SGHRS and CDR2 is YFSETQ. The CDR3 length is 15 residues. Authors' processing steps: Reference gene primer amplification in the assay estimated nucleated cell counts. Sequencing used immunoSEQ multiplex PCR; TCRdb keeps in-frame clones, though not all of them. V and J calls and clone size are given by that table; D and trimming were obtained from the DNA. The table includes approximately 100,000 clones, roughly 91% detected once. V gene TRBV5-1 combines with J gene TRBJ1-5; the match to TRBD1 covers 9 bases. Material: peripheral blood. The receptor was isolated from a human donor in a cohort sampled during active COVID-19. CDR3 residues: CASSLGTGYNQPQHF. The CDR3 nucleotides read TGCGCCAGCAGCTTAGGGACAGGGTACAATCAGCCCCAGCATTTT.